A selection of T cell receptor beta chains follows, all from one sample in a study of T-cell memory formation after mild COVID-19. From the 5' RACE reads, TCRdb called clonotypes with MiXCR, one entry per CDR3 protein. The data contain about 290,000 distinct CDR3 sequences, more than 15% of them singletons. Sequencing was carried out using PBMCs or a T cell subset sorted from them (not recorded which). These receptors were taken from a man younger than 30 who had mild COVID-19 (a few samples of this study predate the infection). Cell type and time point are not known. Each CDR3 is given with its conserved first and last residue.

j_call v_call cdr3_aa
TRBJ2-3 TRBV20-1 CSARKAGGGPDTQYF
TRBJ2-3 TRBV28 CASSFQTTLYF
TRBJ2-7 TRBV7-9 CASSLWDSGHEQYF
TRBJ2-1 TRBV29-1 CSALWDLKFF
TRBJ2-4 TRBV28 CASSLKGNIQYF
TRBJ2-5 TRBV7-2 CASSEGRETQYF
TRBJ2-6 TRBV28 CASRTFLLSGANVLTF
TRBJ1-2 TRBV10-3 CAIQGNDYGYTF
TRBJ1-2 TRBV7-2 CASSTQTGDYGYTF
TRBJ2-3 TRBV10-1 CASSVASGGGFEQYF
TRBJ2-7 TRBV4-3 CASSQGLRYEQYF
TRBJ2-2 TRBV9 CASSETRTYTGELFF
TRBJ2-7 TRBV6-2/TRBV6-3 CASSYSGSTYEQYF
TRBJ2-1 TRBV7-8 CASRLNRLPEVRGAPNEQFF
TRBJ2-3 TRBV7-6 CASTTGTDTDTQYF
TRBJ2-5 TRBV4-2 CASSQEASGEQTQYF
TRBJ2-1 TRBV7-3 CASSLSPVYEQFF
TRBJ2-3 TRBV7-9 CASSSKGQYTDTQYF
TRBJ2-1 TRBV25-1 CASSVHNAYEQFF
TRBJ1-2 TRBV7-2 CASSPPVGAFVYTF
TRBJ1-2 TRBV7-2 CASSSSRGGVDYTF
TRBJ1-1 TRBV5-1 CASSWGQGGTEAFF
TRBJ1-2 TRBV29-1 CSASGTAENYGYTF
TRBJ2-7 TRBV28 CASSLDGLYEQYF
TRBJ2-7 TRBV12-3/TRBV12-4 CASSLETGTPVYEQYF
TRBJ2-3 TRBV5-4 CASSLEASGARYTDTQYF
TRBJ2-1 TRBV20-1 CSALNEPPGQFF
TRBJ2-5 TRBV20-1 CSGIGQDQETQYF
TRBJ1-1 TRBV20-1 CSADNSGSPGTEAFF
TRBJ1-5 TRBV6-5 CASSPAQGPNQPQHF
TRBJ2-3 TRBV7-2 CASSLATGGAGDTQYF
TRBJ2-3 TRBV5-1 CASSPNDPLRGRSRSDTQYF
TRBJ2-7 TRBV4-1 CASSLLDRALQPAYEQYF
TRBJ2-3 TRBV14 CASSPLAGFTDTQYF
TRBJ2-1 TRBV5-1 CASSPGSRNEQFF
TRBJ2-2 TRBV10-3 CAISGEGRLTGELFF
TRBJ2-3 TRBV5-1 CASSLGSGSTDTQYF
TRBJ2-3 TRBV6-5 CASSSTGASTDTQYF